A selection of T cell receptor beta chains follows, all from one sample in a study of blood T cell repertoires in COVID-19. Sequencing used immunoSEQ multiplex PCR; TCRdb keeps in-frame clones, though not all of them. Among more than 60,000 clones listed, 80% to 85% were seen once. The sample taken for sequencing was peripheral blood. The receptors originated from a man aged 50-59 years with acute or convalescent COVID-19. Both conserved end residues are part of each CDR3. D genes are given only for firm matches. Clone size, where shown, is once, few, many, or a class for clones that have expanded.

d_gene	abundance	v_gene	j_gene	CDR3aa	CDR3nt
TRBD2	NA	TRBV7-6	TRBJ2-2	CASTLGLAGSTGELFF	TGTGCCAGCACCCTCGGACTAGCGGGATCGACCGGGGAGCTGTTTTTT
TRBD1	NA	TRBV3-1/TRBV3-2	TRBJ1-2	CASSHRDSQRGYTF	TGTGCCAGCAGCCATCGGGACAGTCAGCGAGGCTACACCTTC
NA	once	TRBV5-1	TRBJ1-6	CASSLEVKGSPLHF	TGCGCCAGCAGCTTGGAGGTTAAGGGGTCACCCCTCCACTTT
TRBD2	NA	TRBV7-9	TRBJ2-3	CASSSSGGTADTQYF	TGTGCCAGCAGCAGTTCCGGGGGGACCGCAGATACGCAGTATTTT
NA	NA	TRBV30	TRBJ2-3	CAWSVIADTQYF	TGTGCCTGGAGTGTTATTGCAGATACGCAGTATTTT
NA	NA	TRBV4-3	TRBJ1-4	CASSQTPGGYNEKLFF	TGCGCCAGCAGCCAGACACCGGGCGGGTATAATGAAAAACTGTTTTTT
NA	NA	TRBV21-1	TRBJ2-5	CASSKDWDRQIQETQYF	TGTGCCAGCAGCAAAGACTGGGACAGGCAGATTCAAGAGACCCAGTACTTC
TRBD1	NA	TRBV7-9	TRBJ2-3	CASSLALGGGTDTQYF	TGTGCCAGCAGCTTAGCGTTAGGGGGCGGCACAGATACGCAGTATTTT
TRBD2	NA	TRBV19	TRBJ2-2	CAGSSGMNTGELFF	TGTGCCGGTTCTAGCGGTATGAACACCGGGGAGCTGTTTTTT
TRBD1	NA	TRBV5-4	TRBJ2-2	CASYQQGVGELFF	TGTGCCAGCTACCAGCAGGGGGTCGGGGAGCTGTTTTTT
NA	NA	TRBV2	TRBJ2-1	CASRDNYQVLGNEQFF	TGTGCCAGCAGGGATAACTATCAAGTTCTCGGCAATGAGCAGTTCTTC
NA	NA	TRBV27	TRBJ2-3	CASSLAKRIASTDTQYF	TGTGCCAGCAGTTTGGCAAAGCGGATCGCTAGCACAGATACGCAGTATTTT
TRBD1	NA	TRBV30	TRBJ1-2	CAWSRDRPYGYTF	TGTGCCTGGAGTCGGGACAGGCCCTATGGCTACACCTTC
NA	once	TRBV5-6	TRBJ2-1	CASSSDWNEQFF	TGTGCCAGCAGCTCGGACTGGAATGAGCAGTTCTTC
TRBD1	NA	TRBV7-3	TRBJ2-7	CASSKRQGPHQYF	TGTGCCAGCAGCAAAAGACAGGGGCCGCATCAGTACTTC
NA	few	TRBV7-8	TRBJ2-5	CASSLEAGGETQYF	TGTGCCAGCAGCTTAGAGGCCGGCGGAGAGACCCAGTACTTC
NA	NA	TRBV6-2/TRBV6-3	TRBJ2-7	CASSYSIGYEQYF	TGTGCCAGCAGTTACTCGATCGGCTACGAGCAGTACTTC
TRBD1	NA	TRBV5-5	TRBJ1-2	CASSSRTGGGYTF	TGTGCCAGCAGCTCACGGACAGGGGGCGGCTACACCTTC
NA	NA	TRBV19	TRBJ1-5	CASSAGAGQPQHF	TGTGCCAGTAGTGCGGGGGCGGGTCAGCCCCAGCATTTT
TRBD2	NA	TRBV4-3	TRBJ2-7	CASSRSFGGTSGEPEQYF	TGCGCCAGCAGCCGATCATTTGGAGGTACTAGCGGGGAGCCCGAGCAGTACTTC
TRBD1	NA	TRBV7-9	TRBJ1-6	CASTLGQGDSPLHF	TGTGCCAGCACCCTGGGACAGGGGGATTCACCCCTCCACTTT
NA	NA	TRBV11-3	TRBJ1-1	CASSPYGGGEAFF	TGTGCCAGCAGCCCCTATGGCGGTGGCGAAGCTTTCTTT
NA	NA	TRBV7-8	TRBJ1-2	CASSSDRLGLFLYGYTF	TGTGCCAGCAGCTCCGACCGACTGGGACTCTTCCTCTATGGCTACACCTTC
NA	once	TRBV12-3/TRBV12-4	TRBJ2-7	CASSKQGQEQYF	TGTGCCAGCAGCAAACAGGGCCAGGAGCAGTACTTC
NA	NA	TRBV18	TRBJ2-7	CASSPRAYEQYF	TGTGCCAGCTCTCCCCGGGCCTACGAGCAGTACTTC
NA	once	TRBV3-1/TRBV3-2	TRBJ1-3	CASSQPRVSTGNTIYF	TGTGCCAGCAGCCAACCCAGGGTATCTACTGGAAACACCATATATTTT
NA	NA	TRBV5-1	TRBJ2-1	CASGERTSYNEQFF	TGCGCCAGCGGGGAGCGGACGTCCTACAATGAGCAGTTCTTC
NA	NA	TRBV18	TRBJ2-5	CASSRQPQGYQETQYF	TGTGCCAGCTCACGACAACCCCAGGGATATCAAGAGACCCAGTACTTC